This T cell receptor (beta chain) emerged from a study of Ad26.COV2.S vaccination and SARS-CoV-2 variants. For this clone: What it binds is not known.

The treatment here: 15 to 20 received Ad26.COV2.S at low or high dose, single or two shots; about 5 received placebo; per-sample allocation not given. Samples were taken on day 63 after the first vaccine or placebo injection. An Ad26 vector carrying the Wuhan-strain SARS-CoV-2 spike served as the vaccine. Clones were read by immunoSEQ multiplex PCR, and TCRdb kept only the in-frame ones, dropping some. The table has 360,000 or so clones, over 75% seen once. Study-wide points: Vaccine recipients showed a spike-specific TCR breadth that was higher than in placebo recipients.

The sequencing here drew on peripheral blood, taken in a trial of Ad26.COV2.S vaccine versus placebo. The source is a person between 18 and 65 years old who received the Ad26.COV2.S COVID-19 vaccine or a placebo.

CDR3 protein: CASSVGVQGGDYGYTF. Written as DNA, the CDR3 is TGTGCCAGCAGCGTAGGGGTCCAGGGGGGCGACTATGGCTACACCTTC. The V gene is TRBV9, the J gene TRBJ1-2, with TRBD1 matching 7 bases. Germline CDR1 reads SGDLS; CDR2 reads YYNGEE. CDR3 length: 16 amino acids. V lost 0 bases, J lost 3 bases, and 8 bases stayed unmatched.